Listed here are 9 T cell receptor beta chains from one sample, sequenced in a study of technical replicates of blood from several donors. Some clones are missing from TCRdb's copy, which holds only in-frame ones; the method was immunoSEQ multiplex PCR. The sample consists of under 85,000 clones, around 86% of them appearing once. The specimen sequenced was PBMCs. The receptors derive from a human donor in good health. Some clones in this sample may be carry-over from other donors' samples.

The chain has TRBV19 and TRBJ2-7, with a tentative D call TRBD1 (6 bases). Trimming removed 4 bases at V and 3 bases at J, with 10 bases between. Looked up from germline, CDR1 is LNHDA and CDR2 is SQIVND (reference sequence). The CDR3 is 13 amino acids. CDR3 loop: CASSTGEGYEQYF. As DNA, the CDR3 is TGTGCCAGTAGTACAGGGGAAGGCTACGAGCAGTACTTC.

The rearrangement links TRBV7-8 to TRBJ2-7, with D maybe TRBD2 (6 bases). The germline V and J ends were trimmed by 1 base and 2 bases, with 12 bases remaining between them. This CDR3 contains 15 residues. The germline V gene encodes CDR1 SGHVS and CDR2 FQNEAQ. The CDR3 sequence is CASSLVRELAYEQYF. The CDR3 nucleotides read TGTGCCAGCAGCTTAGTTCGGGAGTTAGCCTACGAGCAGTACTTC.

The chain is built from TRBV12-5 and TRBJ2-2, with 9 bases aligning to TRBD1. V gave up 6 bases and J gave up 15 bases; unmatched junction bases: 14. This CDR3 is 14 amino acids long. Germline V lookup: CDR1 LGHNT, CDR2 FRNRAP. CDR3 residues: CASGDLRQGGWLFF. The CDR3 DNA follows: TGTGCTAGTGGCGACTTACGACAGGGGGGTTGGTTGTTTTTT.

The J gene is TRBJ2-3, the V gene TRBV30; a weak D match, TRBD2 (5 bases). Germline assignment: CDR1 GTSNPN and CDR2 SVGIG (reference sequence). The CDR3 spans 14 residues. Trimming cost V 6 bases and J 2 bases, with 15 bases left between them. The CDR3 reads CACQTGRVTDTQYF. The CDR3 DNA follows: TGTGCCTGTCAAACCGGGCGGGTCACAGATACGCAGTATTTT.

This chain joins TRBV6-5 and TRBJ1-1, with D perhaps matching TRBD1 (5 bases). This CDR3 comprises 14 residues. Trimming took off 6 bases at V and 4 bases at J, with 15 bases between the two ends. Looked up from germline, CDR1 is MNHEY and CDR2 is SVGAGI. The CDR3 protein is CASSRLGGGTEAFF. The CDR3 coding sequence is TGTGCCAGCAGCCGCTTGGGGGGGGGCACTGAAGCTTTCTTT.

The chain has TRBV30 and TRBJ1-6, with D possibly TRBD1 on 6 matching bases. CDR1 and CDR2 (germline): GTSNPN, SVGIG (reference sequence). V was pared by 2 bases and J by 7 bases, with 15 bases between. CDR3 length: 15 amino acids. Here the CDR3 reads CAWSTLTGYNSPLHF. Written as DNA, the CDR3 is TGTGCCTGGAGTACCCTAACAGGGTACAATTCACCCCTCCACTTT.

The chain has TRBV9 and TRBJ2-1, with 9 positions matching TRBD2. The germline gives CDR1 SGDLS, CDR2 YYNGEE. J lost 4 bases, V lost 0 bases, and 11 bases had no gene match. CDR3 length: 18 residues. CDR3 in amino acids: CASSVEVSGGPTYNEQFF. CDR3 coding DNA: TGTGCCAGCAGCGTAGAGGTTAGCGGGGGCCCTACATACAATGAGCAGTTCTTC.

The CDR3 reads CASSPRTSGSETQYF. CDR3 sequence (DNA): TGTGCCAGCAGCCCCCGGACTAGCGGGAGTGAGACCCAGTACTTC. The V gene is TRBV7-6, the J gene TRBJ2-5, with 13 positions matching TRBD2. CDR1 and CDR2 from the germline V gene are SGHVS and FNYEAQ. The J segment lost 5 bases and the V segment lost 5 bases, leaving 5 bases of the junction unmatched. CDR3 length equals 15 residues.

V and J are TRBV25-1 and TRBJ1-2; maybe TRBD1 (5 bases). Germline V gene lookup returns CDR1 MGHDK and CDR2 SYGVNS. The CDR3 has 14 residues. With 4 bases removed from V and 2 bases from J, the gap between germline ends came to 11 bases. This CDR3 reads CASSGTGQNYGYTF. Here the CDR3 DNA reads TGTGCCAGCAGTGGTACAGGTCAGAACTATGGCTACACCTTC.